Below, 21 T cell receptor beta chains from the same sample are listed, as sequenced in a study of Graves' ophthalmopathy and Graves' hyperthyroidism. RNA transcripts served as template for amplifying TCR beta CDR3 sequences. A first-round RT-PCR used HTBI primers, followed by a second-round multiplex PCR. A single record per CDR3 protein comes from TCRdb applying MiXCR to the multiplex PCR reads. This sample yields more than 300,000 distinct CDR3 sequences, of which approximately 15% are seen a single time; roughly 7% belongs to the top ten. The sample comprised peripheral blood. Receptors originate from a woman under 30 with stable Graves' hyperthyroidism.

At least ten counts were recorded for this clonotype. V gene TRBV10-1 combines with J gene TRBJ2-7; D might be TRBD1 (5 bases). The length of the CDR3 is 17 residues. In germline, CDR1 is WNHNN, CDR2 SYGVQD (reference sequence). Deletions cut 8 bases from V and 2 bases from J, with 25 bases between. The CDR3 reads CASLPYWRQPHPYEQYF. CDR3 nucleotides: TGCGCCAGCTTACCTTATTGGAGACAGCCACATCCCTACGAGCAGTACTTC.

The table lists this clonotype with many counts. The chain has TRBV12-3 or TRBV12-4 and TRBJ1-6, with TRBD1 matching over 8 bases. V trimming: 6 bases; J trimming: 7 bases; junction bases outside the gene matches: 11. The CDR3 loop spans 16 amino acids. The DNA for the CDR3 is TGTGCCAGCAGGTATCGTACAGGGGGACAAAATTCACCCCTCCACTTT. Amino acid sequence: CASRYRTGGQNSPLHF.

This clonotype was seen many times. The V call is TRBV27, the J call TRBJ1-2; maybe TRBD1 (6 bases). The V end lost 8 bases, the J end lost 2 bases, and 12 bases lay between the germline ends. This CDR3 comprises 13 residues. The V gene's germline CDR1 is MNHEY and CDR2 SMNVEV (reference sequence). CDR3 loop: CASRPTGNYGYTF. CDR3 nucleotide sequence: TGTGCCAGCCGCCCCACAGGGAACTATGGCTACACCTTC.

The CDR3 sequence: CASSAQAGVRGEQYF. The DNA of the CDR3 is TGTGCCAGCAGTGCCCAAGCGGGAGTCCGTGGCGAGCAGTACTTC. The chain employs TRBV6-1 and TRBJ2-7; 8 nucleotides line up with TRBD2. Germline-derived CDR1 and CDR2 are MNHNS and SASEGT. The CDR3 length is 15 residues. Unmatched junction bases numbered 11, after V lost 4 bases and J lost 6 bases.

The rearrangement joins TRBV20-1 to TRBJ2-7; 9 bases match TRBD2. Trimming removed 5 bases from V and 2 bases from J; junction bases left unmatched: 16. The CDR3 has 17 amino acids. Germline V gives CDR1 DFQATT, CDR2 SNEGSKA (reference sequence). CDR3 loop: CSAGGPSGDQRTYEQYF. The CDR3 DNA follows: TGCAGTGCTGGGGGCCCTAGCGGGGACCAAAGGACCTACGAGCAGTACTTC.

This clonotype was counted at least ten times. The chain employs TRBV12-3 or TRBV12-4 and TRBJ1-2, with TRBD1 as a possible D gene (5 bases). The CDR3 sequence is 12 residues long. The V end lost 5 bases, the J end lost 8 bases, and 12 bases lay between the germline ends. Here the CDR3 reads CASSVHRNGYTF. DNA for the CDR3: TGTGCCAGCAGTGTTCACAGGAACGGCTACACCTTC.

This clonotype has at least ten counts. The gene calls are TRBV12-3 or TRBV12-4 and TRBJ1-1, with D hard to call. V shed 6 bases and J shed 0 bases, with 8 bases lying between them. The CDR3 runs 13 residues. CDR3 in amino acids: CASRRKVNTEAFF. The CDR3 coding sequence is TGTGCCAGCAGACGTAAGGTGAACACTGAAGCTTTCTTT.

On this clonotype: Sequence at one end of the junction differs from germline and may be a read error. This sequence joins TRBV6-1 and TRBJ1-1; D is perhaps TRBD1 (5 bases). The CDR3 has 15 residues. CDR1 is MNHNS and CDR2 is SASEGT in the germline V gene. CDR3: CASFRSGQPNTEACF. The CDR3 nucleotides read TGTGCCAGCTTTAGGAGCGGACAACCGAACACTGAAGCTTGCTTT.

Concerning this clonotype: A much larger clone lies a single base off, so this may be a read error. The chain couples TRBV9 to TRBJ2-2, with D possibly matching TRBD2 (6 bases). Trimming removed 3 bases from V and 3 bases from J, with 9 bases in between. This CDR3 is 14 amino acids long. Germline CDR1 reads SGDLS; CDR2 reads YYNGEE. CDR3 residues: CASSAGTYTGELFF. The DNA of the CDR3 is TGTGCCAGCAGCGCCGGGACTTACACCGGGGAGCTGTTTTTT.

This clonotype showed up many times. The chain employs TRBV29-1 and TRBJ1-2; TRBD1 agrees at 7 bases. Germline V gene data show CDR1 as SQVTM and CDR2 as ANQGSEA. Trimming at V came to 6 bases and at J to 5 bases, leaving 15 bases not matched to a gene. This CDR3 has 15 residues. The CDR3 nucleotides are TGCAGCGTGGGCAACCCCGACAGGGTGGAATATGGCTACACCTTC. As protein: CSVGNPDRVEYGYTF.

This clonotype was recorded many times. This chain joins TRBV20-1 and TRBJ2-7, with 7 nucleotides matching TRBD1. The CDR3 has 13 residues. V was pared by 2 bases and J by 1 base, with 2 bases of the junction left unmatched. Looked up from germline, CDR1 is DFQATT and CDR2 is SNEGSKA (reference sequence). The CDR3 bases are TGCAGTGCTAGAATGACAGGGTCCTACGAGCAGTACTTC. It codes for CSARMTGSYEQYF.

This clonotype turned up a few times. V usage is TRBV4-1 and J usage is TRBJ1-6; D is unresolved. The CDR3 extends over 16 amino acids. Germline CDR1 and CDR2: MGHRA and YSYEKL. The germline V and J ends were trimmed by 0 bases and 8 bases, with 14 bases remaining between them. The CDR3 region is CASSQDRAPNYSPLHF. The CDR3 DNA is TGCGCCAGCAGCCAAGACCGGGCCCCGAATTATTCACCCCTCCACTTT.

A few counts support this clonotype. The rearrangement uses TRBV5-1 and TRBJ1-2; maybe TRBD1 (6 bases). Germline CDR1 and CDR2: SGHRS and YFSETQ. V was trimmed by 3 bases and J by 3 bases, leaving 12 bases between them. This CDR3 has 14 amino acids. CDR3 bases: TGCGCCAGCAGCTCACCGGGACAATACTATGGCTACACCTTC. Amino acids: CASSSPGQYYGYTF.

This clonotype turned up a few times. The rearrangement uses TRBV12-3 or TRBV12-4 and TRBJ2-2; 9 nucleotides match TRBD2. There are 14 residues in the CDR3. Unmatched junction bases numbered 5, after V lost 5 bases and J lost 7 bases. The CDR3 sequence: CASSTSGGRGELFF. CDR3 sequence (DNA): TGTGCCAGCAGTACCAGCGGGGGGCGCGGGGAGCTGTTTTTT.

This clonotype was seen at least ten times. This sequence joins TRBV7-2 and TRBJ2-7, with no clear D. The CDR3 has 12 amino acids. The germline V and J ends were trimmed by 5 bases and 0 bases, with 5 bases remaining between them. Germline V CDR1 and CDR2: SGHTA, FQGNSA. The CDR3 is CASSLHSYEQYF. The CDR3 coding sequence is TGTGCCAGCAGCCTCCACTCCTACGAGCAGTACTTC.

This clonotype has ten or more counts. CDR3 nucleotides: TGTGCCAGCAGCAAAGGGGCTGTCAACGAGCAGTACTTC. Protein sequence: CASSKGAVNEQYF. The chain joins TRBV7-3 to TRBJ2-7, with D tentatively TRBD1 (5 bases). This CDR3 region has 13 residues. Germline loops: CDR1 SGHTA, CDR2 FQGTGA. The V end was cut by 5 bases, the J end by 5 bases, with 13 bases between.

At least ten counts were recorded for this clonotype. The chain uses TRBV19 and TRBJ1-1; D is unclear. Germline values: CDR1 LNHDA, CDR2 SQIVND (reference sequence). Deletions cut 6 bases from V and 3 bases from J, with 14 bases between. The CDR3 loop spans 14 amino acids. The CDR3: CASREGPLYTEAFF. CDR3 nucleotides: TGTGCCAGTAGGGAAGGACCCCTGTACACTGAAGCTTTCTTT.

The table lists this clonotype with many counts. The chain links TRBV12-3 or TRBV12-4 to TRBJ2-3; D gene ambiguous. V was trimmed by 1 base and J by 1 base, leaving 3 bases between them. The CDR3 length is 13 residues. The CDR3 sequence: CASSLVGTDTQYF. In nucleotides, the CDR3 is TGTGCCAGCAGTTTAGTCGGCACAGATACGCAGTATTTT.

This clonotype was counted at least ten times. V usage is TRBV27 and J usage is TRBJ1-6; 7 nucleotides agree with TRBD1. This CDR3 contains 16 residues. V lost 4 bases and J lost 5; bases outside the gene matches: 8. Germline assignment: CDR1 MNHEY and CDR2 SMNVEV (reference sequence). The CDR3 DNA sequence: TGTGCCAGCAGTTCCTGGACAGGAGGGCATAATTCACCCCTCCACTTT. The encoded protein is CASSSWTGGHNSPLHF.

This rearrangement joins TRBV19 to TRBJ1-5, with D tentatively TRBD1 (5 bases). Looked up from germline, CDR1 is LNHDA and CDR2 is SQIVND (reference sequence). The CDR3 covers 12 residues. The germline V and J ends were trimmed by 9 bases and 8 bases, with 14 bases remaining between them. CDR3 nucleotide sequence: TGTGCCAGGTCAGGGAGTGGAAAGCCCCAGCATTTT. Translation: CARSGSGKPQHF.

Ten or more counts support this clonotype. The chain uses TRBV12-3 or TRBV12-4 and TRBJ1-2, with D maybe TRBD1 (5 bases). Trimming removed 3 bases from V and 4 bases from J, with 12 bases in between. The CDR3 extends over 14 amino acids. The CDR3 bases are TGTGCCAGCAGTTTGACCGCCGGGGGCTATGGCTACACCTTC. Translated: CASSLTAGGYGYTF.